This is a list of T cell receptor beta chains from one sample in a study of response to subunit inactivated influenza vaccine. TCRdb redid the calling of the RT-PCR reads with MiXCR, one entry per CDR3 protein. The profile shows under 800,000 distinct CDR3 sequences, about 14% of them singletons. Sequencing used PBMCs from blood, obtained 14 to 15 days before vaccination. The receptor source for this set is a man aged 50 to 60 who received an inactivated influenza vaccine. CDR3s include the opening cysteine and the closing phenylalanine or tryptophan. Fields, in order: J gene, V gene, clone size, D gene, CDR3 DNA, CDR3 protein. The D gene is left open where the match is weak. The size entry is marked missing in some rows and otherwise reads once, few, many or a size class.

TRBJ2-3	TRBV5-1	many	TRBD2	TGCGCCAGCAGCTGGGGACTAGCGGGGACCGGAGATACGCAGTATTTT	CASSWGLAGTGDTQYF
TRBJ2-5	TRBV10-3	-	-	TGTGCCATCAGTGATGTAGCGGCTCAGGGGAAAGAGACCCAGTACTTC	CAISDVAAQGKETQYF
TRBJ2-4	TRBV3-1	few	-	TGTGCCAGCAGCCAAGAGAAAAACATTCAGTACTTC	CASSQEKNIQYF
TRBJ2-1	TRBV4-3	few	-	TGCGCCAGCAGCCGGGAAGTGTCTAGTTGGGACAATGAGCAGTTCTTC	CASSREVSSWDNEQFF
TRBJ2-1	TRBV5-6	few	TRBD2	TGTGCCAGCAGCTACATGACTAGCGGGAGTTGGAGTGAGCAGTTCTTC	CASSYMTSGSWSEQFF
TRBJ1-5	TRBV28	-	-	TGTGCCAGCAGTACAAGACGGACCATAGGGCCCCAGCATTTT	CASSTRRTIGPQHF
TRBJ2-3	TRBV5-1	-	TRBD1	TGCGCCAGCAGCTTGGAGGACAGGGTCACAGATACGCAGTATTTT	CASSLEDRVTDTQYF
TRBJ1-1	TRBV6-6	-	-	TGTGCCAGCAGTTGGGGTGGTAGGTCTGAAGCTTTCTTT	CASSWGGRSEAFF
TRBJ2-7	TRBV4-1	-	-	TGCGCCAGCAGCCAAGGTCACGGCGTCTACGAGCAGTACTTC	CASSQGHGVYEQYF
TRBJ2-3	TRBV20-1	-	-	TGCAGTGCTAGAGAAGGCACGGCGCAGTATTTC	CSAREGTAQYF
TRBJ2-3	TRBV9	few	-	TGTGCCAGCAGCGTAGTCGGACCAGATACGCAGTATTTT	CASSVVGPDTQYF
TRBJ2-1	TRBV6-5	-	-	TGTGCCAGCAGTTATGGGATAGCGGACTTCAATGAGCAGTTCTTC	CASSYGIADFNEQFF
TRBJ2-1	TRBV20-1	few	-	TGCAGTGCCAGAACTAGAAGGTCCTACAATGAGCAGTTCTTC	CSARTRRSYNEQFF
TRBJ1-1	TRBV5-6	many	-	TGTGCCAGCAGCTTGGGACCCAAACCTGAAGCTTTCTTT	CASSLGPKPEAFF
TRBJ2-4	TRBV29-1	many	TRBD2	TGCAGCGCTGAACTAGCGGGGGATGCCAAAAACATTCAGTACTTC	CSAELAGDAKNIQYF
TRBJ1-1	TRBV7-2	-	TRBD1	TGTGGCAGCAGCTCAGACAGGGTCCTTATCACTGAAGCTTTCTTT	CGSSSDRVLITEAFF
TRBJ2-3	TRBV6-2/TRBV6-3	few	-	TGTGCCAGCAGACGCGCCGCTAGCACAGATACGCAGTATTTT	CASRRAASTDTQYF
TRBJ2-7	TRBV20-1	-	-	TGCAGTGCTAGAGTTCCCGGGGGCCAGGGCTACGAGCAGTACTTC	CSARVPGGQGYEQYF
TRBJ2-1	TRBV10-3	few	TRBD2	TGTGCCATCAGTGTACAATCTGGGACTAGCGGCTCCCATTTCTTC	CAISVQSGTSGSHFF
TRBJ2-3	TRBV29-1	-	-	TGCAGCGTTGTTACGACGGCAGATACGCAGTATTTT	CSVVTTADTQYF
TRBJ2-7	TRBV29-1	many	-	TGCAGCGTTGAAGAGAGGGGGAGCCAGGACTACGAGCAGTACTTC	CSVEERGSQDYEQYF
TRBJ2-7	TRBV28	-	TRBD2	TGTGCCAGCAGCCCCCATTCTAGCGGGAGTATTTACGAGCAGTACTTC	CASSPHSSGSIYEQYF
TRBJ2-4	TRBV6-1	few	-	TGTGCCAGCAGCATGGACCCTTCAGGGAACATTCAGTACTTC	CASSMDPSGNIQYF
TRBJ2-3	TRBV6-2/TRBV6-3	-	-	TGTGTCAGCAAGGAGGCAGGGCGAAGTGTAGATACGCAGTATTTT	CVSKEAGRSVDTQYF
TRBJ2-1	TRBV20-1	-	-	TGCAGTGCTAGAGATGTGGGGGTTCCGATCTACAATGAGCAGTTCTTC	CSARDVGVPIYNEQFF
TRBJ2-1	TRBV12-3/TRBV12-4	-	TRBD2	TGTGCCAGCAGCCCCCCCGGGGGGGGGGATGAGCAGTTCTTC	CASSPPGGGDEQFF
TRBJ2-3	TRBV7-3	-	-	TGTGCCAGCAGCGACGGGACAAGCACAGATACGCAGTATTTT	CASSDGTSTDTQYF
TRBJ2-6	TRBV20-1	-	TRBD2	TGCAGTGCTAGAGAGCGGCAAGGTAGCGGGGGACCTCAAGGTGGTGGGGCCAACGTCCTGACTTTC	CSARERQGSGGPQGGGANVLTF
TRBJ2-1	TRBV6-5	many	-	TGTGCCAGCAGACGACAGTACAATGAGCAGTTCTTC	CASRRQYNEQFF
TRBJ1-1	TRBV7-3	-	-	TGTGCCAGCAGCCCGGCACAAGGCGCTGAAGCTTTCTTT	CASSPAQGAEAFF
TRBJ2-7	TRBV5-4	few	-	TGTGCCAGCAGCCGCGGGACACCCTCGGGCGAGCAGTACTTC	CASSRGTPSGEQYF
TRBJ2-5	TRBV7-2	few	-	TGTGCCAGCAGCTTACTAAATCAGGAGACCCAGTACTTC	CASSLLNQETQYF
TRBJ2-6	TRBV4-2	many	-	TGTGCCAGCAGCCAAGGGACCTGGGGAGCTGGGGCCAACGTCCTGACTTTC	CASSQGTWGAGANVLTF
TRBJ2-5	TRBV6-5	-	TRBD1	TGTGCCAGCAAGGGGGCCGGTTGGACCCAGTACTTC	CASKGAGWTQYF
TRBJ2-1	TRBV5-6	few	-	TGTGCCAGCAGCTTGGATGCCAGGGGCTTATTGCAGTTCTTC	CASSLDARGLLQFF
TRBJ2-1	TRBV7-2	few	-	TGTGCCAGCAGCATGGGGAGGGGGCGATTGGATGAGCAGTTCTTC	CASSMGRGRLDEQFF
TRBJ2-3	TRBV29-1	-	-	TGCAGCGTTGAAGCCTTCGGGGCCCGCACAGATACGCAGTATTTT	CSVEAFGARTDTQYF
TRBJ1-1	TRBV20-1	-	-	TGCAGTGCCCCCGGGACAACCAACACTGAAGCTTTCTTT	CSAPGTTNTEAFF
TRBJ2-3	TRBV2	-	-	TGTGCCAGCAGGGCCTTGACGGATGACACAGATACGCAGTATTTT	CASRALTDDTDTQYF
TRBJ2-7	TRBV27	few	TRBD1	TGTGCCAGCAGTTTTTCGGGACAGGGCTCCTACGAGCAGTACTTC	CASSFSGQGSYEQYF
TRBJ1-3	TRBV7-2	few	-	TGTGCCAGCAGCTTAGGCCCTGGAAGTTACGGAAACACCATATATTTT	CASSLGPGSYGNTIYF
TRBJ2-2	TRBV6-5	few	TRBD1	TGTGCCAGCAGTTACCAAATGCAGGGGGCGCGGAACACCGGGGAGCTGTTTTTT	CASSYQMQGARNTGELFF
TRBJ2-3	TRBV7-9	-	-	TGTGCCAGCAGCCGTCTCGGACAGAACACAGATACGCAGTATTTT	CASSRLGQNTDTQYF
TRBJ2-1	TRBV6-2/TRBV6-3	-	TRBD2	TGTGCCAGCAGTTTATTTACGGGGGGGCCGAGGAATGAGCAGTTCTTC	CASSLFTGGPRNEQFF
TRBJ2-6	TRBV19	few	TRBD2	TGTGCCAGTAGTTGGCTAGCGGGAGGTGGGGCCAACGTCCTGACTTTC	CASSWLAGGGANVLTF
TRBJ1-5	TRBV7-3	few	-	TGTGCCAGCAGCCCCGAGGCCGGATTCCCCCAGCATTTT	CASSPEAGFPQHF
TRBJ2-7	TRBV7-2	few	-	TGTGCCAGCAGCTTAGGGCGTGGGCAGAAAACCTACGAGCAGTACTTC	CASSLGRGQKTYEQYF
TRBJ1-5	TRBV12-3/TRBV12-4	-	-	TGTGCCAGCAGTCCCGCAGGGTCAATTCGGCAGCCCCAGCATTTT	CASSPAGSIRQPQHF
TRBJ1-5	TRBV4-2	few	-	TGTGCCAGCAGCCAACTTAGCAATCAGCCCCAGCATTTT	CASSQLSNQPQHF
TRBJ2-4	TRBV7-2	-	-	TGTGCCAGCAGCTTAGGGGGAGCGCTAGCCAAAAACATTCAGTACTTC	CASSLGGALAKNIQYF
TRBJ2-6	TRBV11-1	-	-	TGTGCCAGCAGCTTAGAGGGCAGGTTTTACGGTGGGGCCAACGTCCTGACTTTC	CASSLEGRFYGGANVLTF
TRBJ2-7	TRBV11-2	-	-	TGTGCCAGCAGCATGGGGCCCGCCTACGAGCAGTACTTC	CASSMGPAYEQYF
TRBJ1-5	TRBV7-2	many	-	TGTGCCAGCAGCTTAACAAGCGGGGGAAATCAGCCCCAGCATTTT	CASSLTSGGNQPQHF
TRBJ1-6	TRBV4-3	few	TRBD1	TGCGCCAGCAGCCGAGGGGGCAGGGTGGGATCACCCCTCCACTTT	CASSRGGRVGSPLHF
TRBJ2-5	TRBV5-1	few	TRBD2	TGCGCCAGCAACTCCGGGACTAGCGGGAGAGGAGAGACCCAGTACTTC	CASNSGTSGRGETQYF
TRBJ2-5	TRBV7-2	few	-	TGTGCCAGCAGCTCGCGGGGCGGGGCGGAGACCCAGTACTTC	CASSSRGGAETQYF
TRBJ1-5	TRBV28	-	-	TGTGCCAGCATTTTTTCAGGGGCCAATCAGCCCCAGCATTTT	CASIFSGANQPQHF
TRBJ2-2	TRBV2	few	-	TGTGCCACACAGAGGACCCTTTTCACCGGGGAGCTGTTTTTT	CATQRTLFTGELFF
TRBJ2-2	TRBV3-1	-	-	TGTGCCAGCAGCCAAGATGAGTCCTCGCGGACCGGGGAGCTGTTTTTT	CASSQDESSRTGELFF
TRBJ2-5	TRBV7-6	few	-	TGTGCCAGCAGCCGGATAAGCCAAGAGACCCAGTACTTC	CASSRISQETQYF